Listed below are T cell receptor beta chains from one sample, sequenced in a study of cytomegalovirus exposure and HLA in healthy donors. Produced via immunoSEQ multiplex PCR; TCRdb's table is partial and in-frame only. The table has 90,000 to 110,000 clones, 76% seen once. The specimen sequenced was PBMCs. The receptors originated from a woman between 45 and 60 years old in good health and CMV-seropositive. Each CDR3 is given with its conserved first and last residue. The D gene is left open where the match is weak. Expanded clones get a size class; other rows say once, few or many, or leave the size out.

d_call: TRBD2
cdr3_length: 15
v_call: TRBV7-9
j_call: TRBJ2-1
clone_size: -
cdr3_aa: CASSRLAGGPHEQFF
cdr3_nt: TGTGCCAGCAGCCGACTAGCGGGAGGGCCCCATGAGCAGTTCTTC

d_call: -
cdr3_length: 15
v_call: TRBV25-1
j_call: TRBJ2-7
clone_size: -
cdr3_aa: CASSESDRVPYEQYF
cdr3_nt: TGTGCCAGCAGTGAGTCAGACCGGGTCCCCTACGAGCAGTACTTC

d_call: -
cdr3_length: 13
v_call: TRBV7-9
j_call: TRBJ1-2
clone_size: -
cdr3_aa: CASRLAGSGGYTF
cdr3_nt: TGTGCCAGCAGGCTGGCGGGGTCTGGTGGCTACACCTTC

d_call: TRBD2
cdr3_length: 15
v_call: TRBV7-2
j_call: TRBJ2-7
clone_size: -
cdr3_aa: CASSSLAGGRSEQYF
cdr3_nt: TGTGCCAGCAGCTCCTTAGCGGGGGGGAGGAGTGAGCAGTACTTC

d_call: -
cdr3_length: 15
v_call: TRBV12-5
j_call: TRBJ2-1
clone_size: -
cdr3_aa: CASGLGTPSYNEQFF
cdr3_nt: TGTGCTAGTGGTTTGGGGACACCCTCCTACAATGAGCAGTTCTTC

d_call: TRBD2
cdr3_length: 15
v_call: TRBV15
j_call: TRBJ2-2
clone_size: -
cdr3_aa: CATSREYAGGGELFF
cdr3_nt: TGTGCCACCAGCAGAGAGTATGCGGGGGGCGGGGAGCTGTTTTTT

d_call: -
cdr3_length: 21
v_call: TRBV9
j_call: TRBJ2-1
clone_size: -
cdr3_aa: CASSTRTGAGGGGGLTDEQFF
cdr3_nt: TGTGCCAGCAGCACCCGCACAGGGGCCGGTGGGGGCGGGGGGCTCACGGATGAGCAGTTCTTC

d_call: TRBD2
cdr3_length: 15
v_call: TRBV18
j_call: TRBJ2-3
clone_size: -
cdr3_aa: CASSPGGGQGDTQYF
cdr3_nt: TGTGCCAGCTCCCCGGGGGGGGGCCAGGGAGATACGCAGTATTTT

d_call: -
cdr3_length: 15
v_call: TRBV4-2
j_call: TRBJ2-3
clone_size: -
cdr3_aa: CASSQGGVGPDTQYF
cdr3_nt: TGTGCCAGCAGCCAGGGGGGAGTGGGCCCAGATACGCAGTATTTT

d_call: -
cdr3_length: 14
v_call: TRBV5-6
j_call: TRBJ2-5
clone_size: once
cdr3_aa: CASSPLGELETQYF
cdr3_nt: TGTGCCAGCAGTCCACTCGGGGAGTTAGAGACCCAGTACTTC

d_call: TRBD1
cdr3_length: 16
v_call: TRBV5-5
j_call: TRBJ1-6
clone_size: once
cdr3_aa: CASSTRTGGSGSPLHF
cdr3_nt: TGTGCCAGCAGCACCCGGACAGGGGGCTCTGGGTCACCCCTCCACTTT

d_call: -
cdr3_length: 13
v_call: TRBV19
j_call: TRBJ1-1
clone_size: -
cdr3_aa: CASSIQGSNEAFF
cdr3_nt: TGTGCCAGTAGTATACAGGGCTCCAATGAAGCTTTCTTT

d_call: -
cdr3_length: 14
v_call: TRBV7-2
j_call: TRBJ2-7
clone_size: once
cdr3_aa: CASSPRRVSYEQYF
cdr3_nt: TGTGCCAGCAGCCCCCGGAGGGTTTCCTACGAGCAGTACTTC

d_call: TRBD2
cdr3_length: 15
v_call: TRBV7-9
j_call: TRBJ2-7
clone_size: few
cdr3_aa: CASSSGGSTSYEQYF
cdr3_nt: TGTGCCAGCAGCTCGGGGGGGTCTACCTCCTACGAGCAGTACTTC

d_call: -
cdr3_length: 15
v_call: TRBV7-2
j_call: TRBJ2-5
clone_size: -
cdr3_aa: CASSLVAQYQETQYF
cdr3_nt: TGTGCCAGCAGCTTAGTGGCACAGTACCAAGAGACCCAGTACTTC

d_call: -
cdr3_length: 15
v_call: TRBV4-3
j_call: TRBJ2-7
clone_size: -
cdr3_aa: CASSQDQAGPYEQYF
cdr3_nt: TGCGCCAGCAGCCAAGATCAGGCGGGACCCTACGAGCAGTACTTC

d_call: -
cdr3_length: 14
v_call: TRBV7-2
j_call: TRBJ2-2
clone_size: -
cdr3_aa: CASSLLRVTGELFF
cdr3_nt: TGTGCCAGCAGCCTGTTGCGGGTCACCGGGGAGCTGTTTTTT

d_call: -
cdr3_length: 14
v_call: TRBV7-2
j_call: TRBJ2-2
clone_size: -
cdr3_aa: CASSLGQGSGELFF
cdr3_nt: TGTGCCAGCAGCTTAGGCCAGGGATCCGGGGAGCTGTTTTTT